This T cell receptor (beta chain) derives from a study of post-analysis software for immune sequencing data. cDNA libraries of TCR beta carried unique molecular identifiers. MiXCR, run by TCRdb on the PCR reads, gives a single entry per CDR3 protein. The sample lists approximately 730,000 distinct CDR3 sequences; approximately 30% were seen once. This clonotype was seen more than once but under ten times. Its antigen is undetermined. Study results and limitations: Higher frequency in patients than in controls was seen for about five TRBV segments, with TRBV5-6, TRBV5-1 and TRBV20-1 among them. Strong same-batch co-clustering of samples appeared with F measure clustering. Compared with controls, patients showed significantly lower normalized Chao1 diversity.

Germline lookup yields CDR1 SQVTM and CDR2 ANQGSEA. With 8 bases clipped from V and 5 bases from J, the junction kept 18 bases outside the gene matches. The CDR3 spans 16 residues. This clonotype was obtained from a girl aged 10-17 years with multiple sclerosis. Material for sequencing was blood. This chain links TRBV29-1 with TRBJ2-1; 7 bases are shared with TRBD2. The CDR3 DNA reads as TGCAGCTTCAATGGCGGGAGAGCCCTCCCCGACAATGAGCAGTTCTTC. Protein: CSFNGGRALPDNEQFF.